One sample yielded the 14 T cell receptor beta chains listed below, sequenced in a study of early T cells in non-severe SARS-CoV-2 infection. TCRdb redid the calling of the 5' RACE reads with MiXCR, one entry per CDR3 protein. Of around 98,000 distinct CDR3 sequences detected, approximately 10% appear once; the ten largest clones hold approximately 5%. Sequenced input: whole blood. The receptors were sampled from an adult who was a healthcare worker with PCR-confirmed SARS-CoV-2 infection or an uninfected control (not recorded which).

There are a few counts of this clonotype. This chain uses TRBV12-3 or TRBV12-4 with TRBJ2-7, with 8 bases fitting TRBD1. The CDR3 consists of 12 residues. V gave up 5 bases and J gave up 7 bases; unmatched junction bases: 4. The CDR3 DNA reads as TGTGCCAGCAGTCTTCGACAGGGGGAGCAGTACTTC. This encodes CASSLRQGEQYF.

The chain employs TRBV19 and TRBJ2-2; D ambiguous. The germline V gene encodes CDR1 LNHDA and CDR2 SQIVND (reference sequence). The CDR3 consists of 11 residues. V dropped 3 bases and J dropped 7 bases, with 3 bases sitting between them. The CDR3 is CASSIYGELFF. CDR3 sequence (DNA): TGTGCCAGTAGTATTTACGGGGAGCTGTTTTTT.

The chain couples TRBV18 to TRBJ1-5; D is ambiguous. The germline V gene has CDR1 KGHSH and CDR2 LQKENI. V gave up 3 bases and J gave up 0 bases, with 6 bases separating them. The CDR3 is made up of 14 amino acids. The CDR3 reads CASSPQNSNQPQHF. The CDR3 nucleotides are TGTGCCAGCTCACCCCAGAATAGCAATCAGCCCCAGCATTTT.

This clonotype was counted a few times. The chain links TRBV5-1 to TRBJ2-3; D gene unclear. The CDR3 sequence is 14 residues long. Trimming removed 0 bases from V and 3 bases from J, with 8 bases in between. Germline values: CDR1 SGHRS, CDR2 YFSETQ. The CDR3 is CASSLGVATDTQYF. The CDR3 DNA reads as TGCGCCAGCAGCTTGGGGGTGGCTACAGATACGCAGTATTTT.

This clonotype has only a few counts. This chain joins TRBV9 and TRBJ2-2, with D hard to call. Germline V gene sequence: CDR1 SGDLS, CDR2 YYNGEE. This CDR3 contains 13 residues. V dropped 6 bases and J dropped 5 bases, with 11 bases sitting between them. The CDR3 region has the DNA TGTGCCAGCACCCCAAGGATGACCGGGGAGCTGTTTTTT. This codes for CASTPRMTGELFF.

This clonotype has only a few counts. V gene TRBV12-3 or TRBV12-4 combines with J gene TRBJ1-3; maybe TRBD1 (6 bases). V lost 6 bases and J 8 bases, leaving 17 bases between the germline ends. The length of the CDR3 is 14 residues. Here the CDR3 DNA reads TGTGCCAGCAGAAGAACCATACAGGGACACACCATATATTTT. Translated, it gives CASRRTIQGHTIYF.

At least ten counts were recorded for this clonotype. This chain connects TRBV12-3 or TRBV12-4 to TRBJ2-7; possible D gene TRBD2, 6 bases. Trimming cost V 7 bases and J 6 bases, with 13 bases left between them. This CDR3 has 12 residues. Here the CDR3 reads CASTTRAGEQYF. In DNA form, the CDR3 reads TGTGCCAGCACCACCCGAGCGGGCGAGCAGTACTTC.

CDR3 sequence: CASSFPLGAYYEQYF. The CDR3 DNA reads TGTGCCAGCAGCTTCCCCTTGGGAGCTTACTACGAGCAGTACTTC. This rearrangement joins TRBV11-2 to TRBJ2-7; possible D gene TRBD2, 5 bases. The V end lost 3 bases, the J end lost 3 bases, and 15 bases lay between the germline ends. From germline, CDR1 is SGHAT and CDR2 FQNNGV. The CDR3 is made up of 15 amino acids.

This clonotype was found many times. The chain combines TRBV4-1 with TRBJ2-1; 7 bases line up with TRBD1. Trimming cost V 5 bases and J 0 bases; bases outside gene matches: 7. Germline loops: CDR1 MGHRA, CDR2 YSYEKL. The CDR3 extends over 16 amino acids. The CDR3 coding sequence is TGCGCCAGCAGCTTTGGACAGGCAAGCTCCTACAATGAGCAGTTCTTC. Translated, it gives CASSFGQASSYNEQFF.

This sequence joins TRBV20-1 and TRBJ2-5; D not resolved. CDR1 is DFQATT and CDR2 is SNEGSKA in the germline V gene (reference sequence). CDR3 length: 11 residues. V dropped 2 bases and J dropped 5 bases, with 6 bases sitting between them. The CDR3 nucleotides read TGCAGTGCTAGAAGCGTCGAGACCCAGTACTTC. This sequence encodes CSARSVETQYF.

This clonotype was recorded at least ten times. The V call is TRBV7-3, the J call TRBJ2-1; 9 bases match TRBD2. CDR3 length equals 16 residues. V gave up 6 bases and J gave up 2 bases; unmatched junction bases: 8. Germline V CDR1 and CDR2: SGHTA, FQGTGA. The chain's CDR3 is CASSHLAGSTYNEQFF. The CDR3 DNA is TGTGCCAGCAGTCACCTAGCGGGAAGCACCTACAATGAGCAGTTCTTC.

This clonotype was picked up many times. This chain's CDR3 is CASSDRVQKGLAGGPLYNEQFF. The CDR3, as DNA: TGTGCCAGCAGTGATAGGGTCCAAAAAGGGCTAGCGGGGGGACCATTATACAATGAGCAGTTCTTC. The rearrangement links TRBV2 to TRBJ2-1; 11 positions agree with TRBD2. Germline V lookup: CDR1 SNHLY, CDR2 FYNNEI. This CDR3 spans 22 amino acids. V was pared by 3 bases and J by 4 bases, with 23 bases of the junction left unmatched.

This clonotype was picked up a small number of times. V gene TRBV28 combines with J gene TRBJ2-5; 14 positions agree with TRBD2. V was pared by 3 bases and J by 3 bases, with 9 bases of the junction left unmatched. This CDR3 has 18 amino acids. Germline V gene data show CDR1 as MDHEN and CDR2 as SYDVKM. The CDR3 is CASSFPGLAGVTEETQYF. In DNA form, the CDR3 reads TGTGCCAGCAGTTTTCCGGGACTAGCGGGAGTTACCGAAGAGACCCAGTACTTC.

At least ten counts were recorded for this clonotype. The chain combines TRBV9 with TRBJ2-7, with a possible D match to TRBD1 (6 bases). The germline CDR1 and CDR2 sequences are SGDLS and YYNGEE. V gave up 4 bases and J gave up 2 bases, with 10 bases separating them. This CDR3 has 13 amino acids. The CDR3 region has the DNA TGTGCCAGCAGCTCCGGACAGACCTACGAGCAGTACTTC. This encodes CASSSGQTYEQYF.